Each of the 32 T cell receptor beta chains below was sequenced from the same sample in a study of CD8+ T cells in alopecia areata. RNA, once extracted, was reverse transcribed into cDNA for use as the sequencing template. Some clones are missing from TCRdb's copy, which holds only in-frame ones; the method was immunoSEQ multiplex PCR. The sample holds about 160,000 clones, about three fifths seen once. The treatment denotes: oral pan-JAK inhibitor, 5-10 mg twice daily. Sequenced here: CD4+ T cells sorted from blood, sampled at week 4, from a patient treated with tofacitinib. Receptors were obtained from a human donor with alopecia areata.

Only a few counts were recorded for this clone. This chain links TRBV29-1 with TRBJ2-3, with 7 bases aligning to TRBD2. In germline, CDR1 is SQVTM, CDR2 ANQGSEA. V dropped 4 bases and J dropped 2; count of bases not matched to a gene: 6. The CDR3 totals 14 residues. The CDR3 region is CSVVLAAPTDTQYF. Here the CDR3 DNA reads TGCAGCGTTGTCCTAGCGGCCCCCACAGATACGCAGTATTTT.

This clone was observed a few times. The CDR3 protein is CASSKAKMAGWELFF. In nucleotides, the CDR3 is TGTGCCAGCAGCAAAGCAAAAATGGCGGGGTGGGAGCTGTTTTTT. The genes are TRBV21-1 and TRBJ2-2; the tabulated D call, TRBD2, remains unverified against the DNA. TRBV21-1 is a recognized pseudogene. The CDR3 runs to 15 residues.

This clone was counted between two and nine times. The chain is built from TRBV2 and TRBJ1-1; D possibly corresponds to TRBD1 (6 bases). Trimming left V 4 bases short and J 4 bases short, with 10 bases between. CDR1 SNHLY and CDR2 FYNNEI come from the germline V gene. This CDR3 comprises 13 residues. The CDR3 nucleotides are TGTGCCAGCAGTGTCACAGGGAGCACTGAAGCTTTCTTT. Translation gives CASSVTGSTEAFF.

This chain joins TRBV10-3 and TRBJ2-3; the D gene is possibly TRBD1 (6 bases). CDR1 and CDR2 from the germline V gene are ENHRY and SYGVKD. The CDR3 has 15 amino acids. V was cut by 7 bases and J by 0 bases, with 14 bases left in between. The CDR3 nucleotides read TGTGCCATCAAGCAAGGGGGTCCCAGCACAGATACGCAGTATTTT. Its protein product is CAIKQGGPSTDTQYF.

The V gene is TRBV6-5, the J gene TRBJ1-1; 8 positions agree with TRBD1. Germline CDR1 MNHEY, CDR2 SVGAGI. The CDR3 sequence is 16 residues long. V shed 4 bases, J shed 1 base, and the junction held 8 bases outside the gene matches. CDR3 region: CASSSPGTGQNTEAFF. The CDR3 DNA is TGTGCCAGCAGTTCCCCCGGGACAGGCCAGAACACTGAAGCTTTCTTT.

On this clone: The junction departs from germline at one end; a sequencing error may be responsible. The chain links TRBV6-6 to TRBJ1-5; no definite D call. CDR1 and CDR2 (germline): MNHNY, SVGAGI (reference sequence). The CDR3 consists of 15 residues. This chain's CDR3 is CASSGEPYSNQPQHF. CDR3 sequence (DNA): TGTGCGAGCAGTGGGGAACCCTATAGCAATCAGCCCCAGCATTTT.

This chain links TRBV30 with TRBJ1-1, with D uncertain. The germline CDR1 and CDR2 sequences are GTSNPN and SVGIG (reference sequence). The CDR3 has 14 residues. Trimming pared 4 bases from V and 1 base from J, leaving 13 bases between. Written as DNA, the CDR3 is TGTGCCTGGATCCATTTCGTCGAGAACACTGAAGCTTTCTTT. Amino acids: CAWIHFVENTEAFF.

The V and J genes are TRBV5-4 and TRBJ2-2; TRBD2 matches 7 bases. CDR3 length: 17 residues. Germline trimming cut 4 bases from V and 3 bases from J; bases unmatched to any gene: 12. Germline values: CDR1 SGHNT, CDR2 YYREEE (reference sequence). The CDR3 spells CASSVPTSAQDTGELFF. Written as DNA, the CDR3 is TGTGCCAGCAGCGTCCCAACTAGCGCCCAGGACACCGGGGAGCTGTTTTTT.

The chain recombines TRBV18 with TRBJ2-6; no definite D call. Germline lookup yields CDR1 KGHSH and CDR2 LQKENI. V dropped 6 bases and J dropped 0 bases, with 12 bases sitting between them. The CDR3 consists of 16 residues. The CDR3 sequence is CASSPFMDSGANVLTF. In DNA, the CDR3 is TGTGCCAGCTCGCCCTTTATGGACTCTGGGGCCAACGTCCTGACTTTC.

The table lists this clone with a few counts. The V gene is TRBV29-1, the J gene TRBJ2-5; perhaps TRBD1 as D (5 bases). This CDR3 comprises 13 residues. The ends were cut back, 6 bases at V and 3 bases at J, with 14 bases in the middle. Germline values: CDR1 SQVTM, CDR2 ANQGSEA. The CDR3 DNA follows: TGCAGCGTCGATAAAGGGGTAAAAGAGACCCAGTACTTC. Protein sequence: CSVDKGVKETQYF.

This clone showed up just a few times. This sequence joins TRBV7-3 and TRBJ1-1; unclear D gene. CDR3 size: 14 residues. The ends were cut back, 6 bases at V and 7 bases at J, with 18 bases in the middle. Germline CDR1 is SGHTA and CDR2 is FQGTGA. The CDR3 region is CASRLGRGPFEAFF. For the CDR3, the DNA is TGTGCCAGCAGGCTTGGTAGAGGGCCATTTGAAGCTTTCTTT. Full variable domain (missing parts from reference TRBV7-3 and TRBJ1-1): GAGVSQTPSNKVTEKGKYVELRCDPISGHTALYWYRQSLGQGPEFLIYFQGTGAADDSGLPNDRFFAVRPEGSVSTLKIQRTERGDSAVYLCASRLGRGPFEAFFGQGTRLTVV.

The chain combines TRBV11-1 with TRBJ2-1; 8 bases fit TRBD1. In germline, CDR1 is SGHAT, CDR2 FQDESV (reference sequence). V dropped 4 bases and J dropped 5; count of bases not matched to a gene: 7. This CDR3 has 15 amino acids. This chain's CDR3 is CASSSPWDRNNEQFF. CDR3 coding DNA: TGTGCCAGCAGCTCTCCCTGGGACAGGAACAATGAGCAGTTCTTC.

A few counts support this clone. The chain recombines TRBV28 with TRBJ1-4, with TRBD1 identical over 8 bases. Germline loops: CDR1 MDHEN, CDR2 SYDVKM. There are 12 residues in the CDR3. Losses at the gene ends were 7 bases for V and 8 bases for J; bases not matched to a gene: 3. This CDR3 is CASKQGGEKLFF. The CDR3 nucleotides read TGTGCCAGCAAACAGGGGGGAGAAAAACTGTTTTTT.

As to this clone: This same CDR3 is encoded by further DNA sequences in the sample. The chain joins TRBV30 to TRBJ1-5; perhaps TRBD1 as D (6 bases). CDR3 length equals 13 residues. Germline V gives CDR1 GTSNPN, CDR2 SVGIG (reference sequence). The V end was cut by 0 bases, the J end by 4 bases, with 7 bases between. This chain's CDR3 is CAWSVQGNQPQHF. DNA for the CDR3: TGTGCCTGGAGTGTCCAGGGGAATCAGCCCCAGCATTTT.

In this sample, this clone turned up a few times. The rearrangement joins TRBV6-5 to TRBJ1-1; 9 bases agree with TRBD1. The trim removed 4 bases at V and 0 bases at J, leaving 6 bases unmatched. CDR1 is MNHEY, CDR2 SVGAGI, per germline. The CDR3 spans 16 residues. CDR3 in amino acids: CASSLRQGGMNTEAFF. The CDR3 DNA is TGTGCCAGCAGTTTACGACAGGGGGGAATGAACACTGAAGCTTTCTTT.

The chain couples TRBV2 to TRBJ2-6; D gene unclear. The V end lost 6 bases, the J end lost 2 bases, and 8 bases lay between the germline ends. Germline lookup yields CDR1 SNHLY and CDR2 FYNNEI. This CDR3 spans 14 amino acids. In nucleotides, the CDR3 is TGTGCCAGCAGGAACATCCCTGGGGCCAACGTCCTGACTTTC. This codes for CASRNIPGANVLTF. Drawing the rest from reference TRBV2 and TRBJ2-6, the complete variable domain is EPEVTQTPSHQVTQMGQEVILRCVPISNHLYFYWYRQILGQKVEFLVSFYNNEISEKSEIFDDQFSVERPDGSNFTLKIRSTKLEDSAMYFCASRNIPGANVLTFGAGSRLTVL.

This clone was counted a few times. CDR3 amino acids: CASSSSDTPQETQYF. DNA for the CDR3: TGTGCCAGCAGCTCCTCTGACACTCCCCAAGAGACCCAGTACTTC. The rearrangement joins TRBV11-3 to TRBJ2-5; D is ambiguous. Germline assignment: CDR1 SGHNT and CDR2 YENEEA. The CDR3 spans 15 residues. V gave up 4 bases and J gave up 1 base, with 13 bases separating them.

This clone was found a few times. The V and J genes are TRBV30 and TRBJ1-3; no definite D call. The germline CDR1 and CDR2 sequences are GTSNPN and SVGIG (reference sequence). The V and J ends lost 2 bases and 0 bases respectively, with 5 bases between them. The CDR3 sequence is 13 residues long. CDR3 residues: CAWSSYSGNTIYF. The CDR3 nucleotides are TGTGCCTGGAGTTCCTACTCTGGAAACACCATATATTTT.

This clone was counted once. J is TRBJ2-7 and V is TRBV20-1, with 7 positions matching TRBD2. V was clipped by 7 bases and J by 1 base; unmatched bases: 1. The CDR3 is 11 amino acids. CDR1 is DFQATT and CDR2 is SNEGSKA in the germline V gene (reference sequence). DNA of the CDR3: TGCAGTGGGCGGGGGTCCTACGAGCAGTACTTC. Translating it yields CSGRGSYEQYF.

This chain uses TRBV29-1 with TRBJ1-1, with unresolved D. The CDR3 has 11 residues. Germline values: CDR1 SQVTM, CDR2 ANQGSEA. V dropped 6 bases and J dropped 6 bases, with 11 bases sitting between them. This chain's CDR3 is CSVRGLAEAFF. In DNA, the CDR3 is TGCAGCGTCCGCGGCCTCGCTGAAGCTTTCTTT.

This clone was counted only a few times. The rearrangement links TRBV30 to TRBJ2-7; maybe TRBD1 (5 bases). Germline V lookup: CDR1 GTSNPN, CDR2 SVGIG (reference sequence). The CDR3 covers 15 residues. V shed 1 base and J shed 2 bases, with 15 bases lying between them. The DNA of the CDR3 is TGTGCCTGGAGTGCCCCTACAGGATTGGCCTACGAGCAGTACTTC. It translates to CAWSAPTGLAYEQYF. Full variable domain (outside the CDR3, taken from reference TRBV30 and TRBJ2-7): SQTIHQWPATLVQPVGSPLSLECTVEGTSNPNLYWYRQAAGRGLQLLFYSVGIGQISSEVPQNLSASRPQDRQFILSSKKLLLSDSGFYLCAWSAPTGLAYEQYFGPGTRLTVT.

As regards this clone: Distinct nucleotide sequences in the sample also encode this CDR3. This chain connects TRBV29-1 to TRBJ2-5, with a weak D call TRBD1 (6 bases). Trimming shortened V by 3 bases and J by 3 bases, and 8 bases separated the two germline ends. There are 12 residues in the CDR3. In germline, CDR1 is SQVTM, CDR2 ANQGSEA. As DNA, the CDR3 is TGCAGCGTTGAGGGGGCCGAAGAGACCCAGTACTTC. As protein: CSVEGAEETQYF.

V is TRBV15 and J is TRBJ1-2; the D gene is possibly TRBD1 (5 bases). This CDR3 contains 13 residues. CDR1 LNHNV and CDR2 YYDKDF come from the germline V gene (reference sequence). With 3 bases removed from V and 1 base from J, the gap between germline ends came to 6 bases. The CDR3 loop is CATSRDINYGYTF. The CDR3 nucleotides read TGTGCCACCAGCAGGGACATTAACTATGGCTACACCTTC. The variable domain in full, with the rest retrieved from reference TRBV15 and TRBJ1-2, is DAMVIQNPRYQVTQFGKPVTLSCSQTLNHNVMYWYQQKSSQAPKLLFHYYDKDFNNEADTPDNFQSRRPNTSFCFLDIRSPGLGDTAMYLCATSRDINYGYTFGSGTRLTVV.

This chain joins TRBV1 and TRBJ2-7; TRBD1 is the table's D call, not checked against the DNA. TRBV1 is flagged as a pseudogene. This CDR3 is built from 15 residues. The chain's CDR3 is CTSSQSTGGSYEQYF. CDR3 sequence (DNA): TGCACCAGCAGCCAGTCCACAGGGGGCTCTTACGAGCAGTACTTC.

This clone occurred a few times. The V call is TRBV19, the J call TRBJ2-3; D gene unclear. Germline lookup yields CDR1 LNHDA and CDR2 SQIVND (reference sequence). The CDR3 spans 13 residues. Trimming took off 1 base at V and 4 bases at J, with 6 bases between the two ends. DNA for the CDR3: TGTGCCAGTAGTATAGGAGGCCCAGATACGCAGTATTTT. Encoded protein: CASSIGGPDTQYF.

The V call is TRBV29-1, the J call TRBJ2-7, with 7 bases matching TRBD1. CDR3 size: 12 residues. With 7 bases clipped from V and 3 bases from J, the junction kept 6 bases outside the gene matches. Germline CDR1 SQVTM, CDR2 ANQGSEA. The DNA of the CDR3 is TGCAGCGGCAGCAGGACAGGCTACGAGCAGTACTTC. It translates to CSGSRTGYEQYF.

The chain joins TRBV27 to TRBJ2-5; no definite D call. The CDR3 totals 11 residues. The germline V gene has CDR1 MNHEY and CDR2 SMNVEV (reference sequence). V was cut by 6 bases and J by 2 bases, with 4 bases left in between. DNA of the CDR3: TGTGCCAGCAGGACACAAGAGACCCAGTACTTC. Protein: CASRTQETQYF.

This clone occurred a few times. The chain combines TRBV18 with TRBJ2-7; no reliable D call. CDR3 length: 14 amino acids. Between the trimmed V and J ends, which lost 3 bases and 0 bases, there was a span of 9 bases. Germline-derived CDR1 and CDR2 are KGHSH and LQKENI. This chain's CDR3 is CASSPDRSSYEQYF. The CDR3 bases are TGTGCCAGCTCACCTGATCGGAGCTCCTACGAGCAGTACTTC.

The chain uses TRBV20-1 and TRBJ2-4, with D uncertain. The CDR3 spans 11 residues. Germline V gene sequence: CDR1 DFQATT, CDR2 SNEGSKA (reference sequence). Trimming removed 7 bases at V and 0 bases at J, with 4 bases between. This CDR3 is CSVLAKNIQYF. CDR3 nucleotide sequence: TGCAGTGTGTTAGCCAAAAACATTCAGTACTTC.

As to this clone: The same CDR3 is also encoded by other DNA sequences in this sample. The CDR3 reads CAWSVIDTQYF. The CDR3 nucleotides are TGTGCCTGGAGTGTAATAGATACGCAGTATTTT. The rearrangement joins TRBV30 to TRBJ2-3, with D uncertain. Germline V lookup: CDR1 GTSNPN, CDR2 SVGIG (reference sequence). V gave up 0 bases and J gave up 5 bases, with 3 bases separating them. The CDR3 is made up of 11 amino acids.

The chain has TRBV29-1 and TRBJ2-7; TRBD1 matches at 8 bases. The CDR3 sequence is 14 residues long. Germline V gives CDR1 SQVTM, CDR2 ANQGSEA. V shed 4 bases and J 0 bases; nucleotides not matched to a gene: 5. The CDR3: CSVAWQGASYEQYF. CDR3 nucleotides: TGCAGCGTTGCTTGGCAGGGGGCCTCCTACGAGCAGTACTTC.

The CDR3 nucleotides are TGTGCCAGCAGCGTAGAGGCCTATGGCTACACCTTC. Encoded protein: CASSVEAYGYTF. The chain couples TRBV9 to TRBJ1-2; D is undetermined. This CDR3 spans 12 amino acids. V was shortened by 0 bases and J by 4 bases, with 4 bases between the two germline ends. The V gene's germline CDR1 is SGDLS and CDR2 YYNGEE.